What follows are 24 T cell receptor beta chains derived from one specimen sequenced in a study of sequential checkpoint blockade in melanoma (dated by TCRdb to the late 2010s). In the paper's terms, the treatment or condition label means: randomized to nivolumab then ipilimumab (arm A) or the reverse (arm B). The library was produced with the immunoSEQ multiplex PCR assay. TCRdb limited this immuneACCESS table to in-frame rearrangements with V and J called. A share of clones is missing; checked studies link under half to unresolved V genes, and the rest is unexplained. Present in this sample are approximately 21,000 clones, about 80% of which were seen just once. The ten largest clones take up 35% to 40% of the sample. This material consisted of CD8+ T cells sorted from blood (inferred from file names), taken from a patient given nivolumab and ipilimumab in sequence. The receptors shown here come from a human donor with melanoma.

The rearrangement uses TRBV6-5 and TRBJ2-7; D might be TRBD2 (6 bases). CDR1 MNHEY and CDR2 SVGAGI come from the germline V gene. V was pared by 5 bases and J by 7 bases, with 9 bases between. The CDR3 spans 11 residues. CDR3 residues: CASSGGREQYF. For the CDR3, the DNA is TGTGCCAGCAGTGGGGGGAGGGAGCAGTACTTC.

This clone was counted between two and nine times. The rearrangement joins TRBV7-2 to TRBJ1-1; maybe TRBD1 (6 bases). Germline CDR1 SGHTA, CDR2 FQGNSA. Trimming shortened V by 6 bases and J by 1 base, and 9 bases separated the two germline ends. This CDR3 comprises 13 residues. CDR3 DNA: TGTGCCAGCAGGCCACAGGGGAACACTGAAGCTTTCTTT. Amino acid sequence: CASRPQGNTEAFF.

V is TRBV6-5 and J is TRBJ1-5; D possibly corresponds to TRBD1 (5 bases). This CDR3 has 15 amino acids. The V gene's germline CDR1 is MNHEY and CDR2 SVGAGI. V was clipped by 5 bases and J by 6 bases, with 17 bases between them. CDR3 residues: CASSPWGGSGQPQHF. The CDR3 bases are TGTGCCAGCAGTCCTTGGGGGGGAAGCGGTCAGCCCCAGCATTTT.

V gene TRBV6-6 combines with J gene TRBJ1-4, with TRBD1 matching over 9 bases. This CDR3 contains 11 residues. V lost 6 bases, J lost 12 bases, and 2 bases stayed unmatched. The germline V gene has CDR1 MNHNY and CDR2 SVGAGI (reference sequence). The CDR3: CASRDRGELFF. CDR3 sequence (DNA): TGTGCCAGCAGGGACAGGGGTGAACTGTTTTTT.

This chain connects TRBV5-1 to TRBJ1-4; no reliable D call. The CDR3 loop spans 15 amino acids. Trimming left V 5 bases short and J 0 bases short, with 11 bases between. CDR1 and CDR2 from the germline V gene are SGHRS and YFSETQ. The CDR3 DNA reads as TGCGCCAGCAGGGACTCAGTTGCAACTAATGAAAAACTGTTTTTT. Amino acid sequence: CASRDSVATNEKLFF.

J is TRBJ1-5 and V is TRBV6-4; unclear D gene. V lost 3 bases, J lost 8 bases, and 11 bases lay in between. Germline V gene sequence: CDR1 MRHNA, CDR2 SNTAGT. The CDR3 contains 13 residues. The CDR3 DNA follows: TGTGCCAGCAGTGAGGGCCTTGGTGAGCCCCAGCATTTT. This sequence encodes CASSEGLGEPQHF.

The rearrangement joins TRBV2 to TRBJ1-5, with D hard to call. This CDR3 comprises 17 residues. Deletions cut 3 bases from V and 1 base from J, with 16 bases between. The germline V gene encodes CDR1 SNHLY and CDR2 FYNNEI. CDR3 sequence reads: CASSEGEGGLSNQPQHF. For the CDR3, the DNA is TGTGCCAGCAGTGAGGGTGAGGGAGGGTTGAGCAATCAGCCCCAGCATTTT.

The V gene is TRBV30, the J gene TRBJ2-7; 9 positions agree with TRBD1. The CDR3 has 12 amino acids. The ends lost 5 bases at V and 6 bases at J; junction bases unmatched: 5. CDR1 is GTSNPN and CDR2 is SVGIG in the germline V gene (reference sequence). CDR3 sequence reads: CAWGTGYGEQYF. As DNA, the CDR3 is TGTGCCTGGGGGACAGGGTATGGCGAGCAGTACTTC.

This sequence joins TRBV7-9 and TRBJ2-5; the match to TRBD2 covers 8 bases. Gene TRBJ2-7 matches the end of the DNA better, so the J call may be wrong. Germline CDR1 reads SEHNR; CDR2 reads FQNEAQ (reference sequence). This CDR3 is 14 amino acids long. The DNA for the CDR3 is TGTGCCAGCAGCCTACTAGCGGAAATCGACGAGCAGTACTTC. Protein product: CASSLLAEIDEQYF.

V gene TRBV28 combines with J gene TRBJ2-5; 7 nucleotides align to TRBD1. The DNA end is a closer match to TRBJ2-7, so the J assignment may be wrong. This CDR3 comprises 14 residues. Germline lookup yields CDR1 MDHEN and CDR2 SYDVKM. The CDR3 here is CASSLRTGTYEQYF. The CDR3 DNA follows: TGTGCCAGCAGTTTACGGACAGGCACCTACGAGCAGTACTTC.

The chain links TRBV11-1 to TRBJ2-7; no clear D. The CDR3 consists of 14 residues. CDR1 and CDR2 (germline): SGHAT, FQDESV (reference sequence). V shed 0 bases and J shed 4 bases, with 10 bases lying between them. The CDR3 nucleotides are TGTGCCAGCAGCTTAGCGGGCAATAAGTACGAGCAGTACTTC. Encoded protein: CASSLAGNKYEQYF.

The chain is built from TRBV28 and TRBJ1-4, with D perhaps matching TRBD1 (6 bases). The V and J ends lost 4 bases and 0 bases respectively, with 15 bases between them. The CDR3 spans 17 residues. CDR1 is MDHEN and CDR2 is SYDVKM in the germline V gene. The CDR3 sequence is CASSSSGTTSTNEKLFF. DNA of the CDR3: TGTGCCAGCAGTTCCTCCGGGACAACTTCAACTAATGAAAAACTGTTTTTT.

The genes are TRBV6-1 and TRBJ1-5; D not resolved. The CDR3 loop spans 14 amino acids. The germline V gene encodes CDR1 MNHNS and CDR2 SASEGT. V was clipped by 8 bases and J by 7 bases, with 18 bases between them. CDR3 nucleotides: TGTGCCAGCCCGCTTCCCTCCAGCGGCCAGCCCCAGCATTTT. Encoded protein: CASPLPSSGQPQHF.

The chain is built from TRBV7-9 and TRBJ1-6; D is possibly TRBD1 (6 bases). Germline CDR1 is SEHNR and CDR2 is FQNEAQ (reference sequence). The V end lost 4 bases, the J end lost 4 bases, and 14 bases lay between the germline ends. The CDR3 is made up of 16 amino acids. CDR3: CASSSRTVIYNSPLHF. CDR3 coding DNA: TGTGCCAGCAGCTCCCGGACAGTCATATATAATTCACCCCTCCACTTT.

The rearrangement links TRBV6-5 to TRBJ2-7; 11 nucleotides align to TRBD1. The CDR3 spans 15 residues. Germline CDR1 is MNHEY and CDR2 is SVGAGI. Germline trimming cut 4 bases from V and 0 bases from J; bases unmatched to any gene: 2. The CDR3 nucleotides read TGTGCCAGCAGTTCCGGGACAGGGGGCTCCTACGAGCAGTACTTC. Its translation is CASSSGTGGSYEQYF.

This chain links TRBV6-1 with TRBJ1-1; 8 bases fit TRBD1. With V trimmed by 7 bases and J by 5 bases, 6 bases remained unmatched. The CDR3 loop spans 13 amino acids. Looked up from germline, CDR1 is MNHNS and CDR2 is SASEGT. CDR3 loop: CASTQGAVTEAFF. The DNA for the CDR3 is TGTGCCAGCACCCAGGGGGCCGTGACTGAAGCTTTCTTT.

This rearrangement joins TRBV15 to TRBJ1-5; 7 bases agree with TRBD1. V lost 0 bases and J lost 2; bases outside the gene matches: 10. This CDR3 is 18 amino acids long. Per the germline V gene, CDR1 is LNHNV and CDR2 is YYDKDF (reference sequence). CDR3 loop: CATSREANTGAGNQPQHF. The DNA for the CDR3 is TGTGCCACCAGCAGAGAGGCCAATACAGGGGCAGGCAATCAGCCCCAGCATTTT.

The gene calls are TRBV5-6 and TRBJ2-3; TRBD2 agrees at 9 bases. CDR1 is SGHDT, CDR2 YYEEEE, per germline. V lost 0 bases, J lost 2 bases, and 4 bases stayed unmatched. CDR3 size: 16 residues. CDR3 bases: TGTGCCAGCAGCTTGGAGGCTAGCGGGGTCACAGATACGCAGTATTTT. Residues: CASSLEASGVTDTQYF.

The chain links TRBV27 to TRBJ2-7, with 13 nucleotides matching TRBD2. The CDR3 contains 16 residues. Germline values: CDR1 MNHEY, CDR2 SMNVEV (reference sequence). The V gene end was trimmed by 0 bases and the J gene end by 7 bases; junction bases not matched to a gene: 6. The CDR3 is CASSLSGLAGEREQYF. The CDR3, as DNA: TGTGCCAGCAGTTTATCCGGACTAGCGGGGGAGAGAGAGCAGTACTTC.

This clone turned up a few times. V is TRBV19 and J is TRBJ2-7; no clear D. Trimming took 3 bases from V and 1 from J, leaving 7 bases between them. There are 13 residues in the CDR3. CDR1 and CDR2 from the germline V gene are LNHDA and SQIVND (reference sequence). This CDR3 is CASSITASYEQYF. For the CDR3, the DNA is TGTGCCAGTAGTATTACAGCTTCCTACGAGCAGTACTTC.

This clone was detected only once. The V gene is TRBV28, the J gene TRBJ2-7; the match to TRBD2 covers 10 bases. The CDR3 is made up of 16 amino acids. Germline CDR1 MDHEN, CDR2 SYDVKM. V dropped 5 bases and J dropped 1; count of bases not matched to a gene: 8. CDR3 in amino acids: CASSQEGLAVSYEQYF. The CDR3 region has the DNA TGTGCCAGCAGTCAAGAAGGACTAGCGGTATCCTACGAGCAGTACTTC.

The rearrangement links TRBV9 to TRBJ1-3, with TRBD1 identical over 7 bases. This CDR3 is 18 amino acids long. The germline CDR1 and CDR2 sequences are SGDLS and YYNGEE. Losses at the gene ends were 3 bases for V and 3 bases for J; bases not matched to a gene: 15. The DNA for the CDR3 is TGTGCCAGCAGCGGCCCTTATGGGGTGGACAGGCATGGAAACACCATATATTTT. It translates to CASSGPYGVDRHGNTIYF.

This sequence joins TRBV28 and TRBJ2-7; weak D call: TRBD2 (6 bases). V lost 1 base and J lost 1, with 14 bases in between. Germline V CDR1 and CDR2: MDHEN, SYDVKM. The CDR3 covers 16 residues. The CDR3 nucleotides read TGTGCCAGCAGTTTATTGGAGGGAAAAACATCCTACGAGCAGTACTTC. This sequence encodes CASSLLEGKTSYEQYF.

The chain is built from TRBV11-2 and TRBJ2-7, with 9 bases aligning to TRBD1. Germline assignment: CDR1 SGHAT and CDR2 FQNNGV. The J segment lost 6 bases and the V segment lost 1 base, leaving 1 base of the junction unmatched. The length of the CDR3 is 13 residues. CDR3 in amino acids: CASSLGQGGEQYF. The CDR3 coding sequence is TGTGCCAGCAGCTTAGGACAGGGGGGCGAGCAGTACTTC.